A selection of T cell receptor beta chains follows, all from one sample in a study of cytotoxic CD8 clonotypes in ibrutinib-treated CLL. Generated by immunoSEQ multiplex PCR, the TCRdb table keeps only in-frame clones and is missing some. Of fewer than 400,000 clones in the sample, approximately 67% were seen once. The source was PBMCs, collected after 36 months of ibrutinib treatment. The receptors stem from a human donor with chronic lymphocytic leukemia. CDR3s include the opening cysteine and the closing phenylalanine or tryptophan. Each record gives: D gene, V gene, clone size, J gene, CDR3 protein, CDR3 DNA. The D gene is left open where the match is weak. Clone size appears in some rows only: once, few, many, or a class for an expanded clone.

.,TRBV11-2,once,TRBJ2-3,CASSSGRTSTDTQYF,TGTGCCAGCAGCTCCGGGCGTACTAGCACAGATACGCAGTATTTT
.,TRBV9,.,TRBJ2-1,CASSGRGLVRDEQFF,TGTGCCAGCAGCGGTCGGGGTTTGGTTCGGGATGAGCAGTTCTTC
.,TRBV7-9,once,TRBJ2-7,CASSVSGPSYEQYF,TGTGCCAGCAGCGTATCGGGACCCTCCTACGAGCAGTACTTC
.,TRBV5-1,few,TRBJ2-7,CASSPELLRSSYEQYF,TGCGCCAGCAGCCCCGAATTGCTGCGGTCCTCCTACGAGCAGTACTTC
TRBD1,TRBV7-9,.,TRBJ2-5,CASIGQGARQETQYF,TGTGCCAGCATCGGACAGGGGGCGCGACAAGAGACCCAGTACTTC
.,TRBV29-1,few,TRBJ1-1,CSVEHGYSDTEAFF,TGCAGCGTTGAACACGGCTATTCGGACACTGAAGCTTTCTTT
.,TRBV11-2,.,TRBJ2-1,CASSLGLWQFF,TGTGCCAGCAGCTTAGGTCTTTGGCAGTTCTTC
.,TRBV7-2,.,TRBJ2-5,CASSLRLGGKETQYF,TGTGCCAGCAGCCTCCGACTAGGAGGGAAAGAGACCCAGTACTTC
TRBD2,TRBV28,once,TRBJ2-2,CASSLGWGGDTGELFF,TGTGCCAGCAGTTTAGGTTGGGGAGGGGACACCGGGGAGCTGTTTTTT
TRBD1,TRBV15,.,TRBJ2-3,CATSRGGQGSTDTQYF,TGTGCCACCAGCAGAGGTGGACAGGGTAGTACAGATACGCAGTATTTT
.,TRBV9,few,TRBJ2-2,CASGPTTANTGELFF,TGTGCCAGCGGTCCGACCACAGCGAACACCGGGGAGCTGTTTTTT
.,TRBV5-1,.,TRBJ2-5,CASSSGGPGETQYF,TGCGCCAGCAGCTCCGGGGGACCGGGGGAGACCCAGTACTTC
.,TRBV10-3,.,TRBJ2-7,CAINNNYEQYF,TGTGCCATCAACAACAACTACGAGCAGTACTTC
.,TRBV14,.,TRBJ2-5,CASSHGDTQETQYF,TGTGCCAGCAGCCACGGGGATACTCAAGAGACCCAGTACTTC
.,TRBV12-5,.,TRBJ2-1,CASGLGVGGSNEQFF,TGTGCTAGTGGTTTGGGTGTAGGGGGTTCCAATGAGCAGTTCTTC
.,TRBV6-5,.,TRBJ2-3,CASSLTGDTQYF,TGTGCCAGCAGCCTGACTGGGGATACGCAGTATTTT
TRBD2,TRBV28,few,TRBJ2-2,CASSQTSDWPGELFF,TGTGCCAGCAGCCAAACTAGCGACTGGCCCGGGGAGCTGTTTTTT
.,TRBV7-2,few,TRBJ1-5,CASSSWTANQPQHF,TGTGCCAGCAGCTCCTGGACAGCCAATCAGCCCCAGCATTTT
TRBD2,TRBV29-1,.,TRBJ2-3,CSAFGTSVDSDTQYF,TGCAGCGCTTTCGGAACTAGCGTTGACTCAGATACGCAGTATTTT
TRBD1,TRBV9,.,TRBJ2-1,CASSVNGTAYNEQFF,TGTGCCAGCAGTGTTAACGGGACAGCATACAATGAGCAGTTCTTC
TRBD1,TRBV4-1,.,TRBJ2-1,CASSQDGQGSYNEQFF,TGCGCCAGCAGCCAAGATGGACAGGGTTCCTACAATGAGCAGTTCTTC
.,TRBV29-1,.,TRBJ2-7,CSVEGGRGSGYEQYF,TGCAGCGTTGAAGGGGGGCGGGGTTCCGGCTACGAGCAGTACTTC
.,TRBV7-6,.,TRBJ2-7,CASSFLRSEQYF,TGTGCCAGCAGCTTTTTACGATCCGAGCAGTACTTC
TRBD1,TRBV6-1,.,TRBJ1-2,CASSPEGQLIYGYTF,TGTGCCAGCAGTCCTGAGGGACAGCTGATATATGGCTACACCTTC
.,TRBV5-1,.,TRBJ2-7,CASSLSQGSYEQYF,TGCGCCAGCAGCTTATCTCAGGGTTCCTACGAGCAGTACTTC
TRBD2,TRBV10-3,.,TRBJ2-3,CAIRPGGAGGPHTDTQYF,TGTGCCATCAGGCCCGGGGGAGCGGGGGGGCCCCACACAGATACGCAGTATTTT
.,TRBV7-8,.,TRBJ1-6,CASSLGVDSSPLHF,TGTGCCAGCAGCCTTGGAGTAGACTCTTCACCCCTCCACTTT
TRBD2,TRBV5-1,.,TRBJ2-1,CASSLEASGDYNEQFF,TGCGCCAGCAGCTTGGAGGCTAGCGGGGATTACAATGAGCAGTTCTTC
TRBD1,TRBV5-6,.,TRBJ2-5,CASSFPGVGRGLETQYF,TGTGCCAGCAGCTTCCCTGGGGTAGGCAGGGGGTTAGAGACCCAGTACTTC
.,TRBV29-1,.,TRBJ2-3,CSVGTLIRVYTQYF,TGCAGCGTGGGAACCCTGATCAGGGTATATACGCAGTATTTT
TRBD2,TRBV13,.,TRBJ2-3,CASSPPTSGSRTDTQYF,TGTGCCAGCAGCCCCCCGACTAGCGGGAGTCGCACAGATACGCAGTATTTT
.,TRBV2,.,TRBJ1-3,CASRKGAPAGNTIYF,TGTGCCAGCAGAAAAGGGGCGCCGGCTGGAAACACCATATATTTT
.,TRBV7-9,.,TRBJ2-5,CASSPVVQETQYF,TGTGCCAGCAGCCCCGTCGTCCAAGAGACCCAGTACTTC
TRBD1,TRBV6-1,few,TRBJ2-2,CASSEARRTGGRELFF,TGTGCCAGCAGTGAAGCAAGGCGGACAGGGGGCAGGGAGCTGTTTTTT
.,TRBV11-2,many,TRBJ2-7,CASSLVGGSYEQYF,TGTGCCAGCAGCTTAGTTGGGGGCTCCTACGAGCAGTACTTC
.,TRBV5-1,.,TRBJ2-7,CASSPVLGDSYEQYF,TGCGCCAGCAGCCCCGTCCTTGGGGATTCCTACGAGCAGTACTTC
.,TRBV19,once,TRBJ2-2,CASSANFPGELFF,TGTGCCAGTAGCGCGAATTTCCCCGGGGAGCTGTTTTTT
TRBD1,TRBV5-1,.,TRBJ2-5,CASSLWGQGLQETQYF,TGCGCCAGCAGCTTGTGGGGACAGGGGTTGCAAGAGACCCAGTACTTC
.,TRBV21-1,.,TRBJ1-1,CASTQGGDIGPGAFF,TGTGCCAGCACCCAAGGCGGGGACATCGGCCCTGGGGCTTTCTTT
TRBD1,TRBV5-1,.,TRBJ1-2,CASSPDRGDYGYTF,TGCGCCAGCAGCCCGGACAGGGGCGACTATGGCTACACCTTC
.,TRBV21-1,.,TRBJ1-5,CASSPRRADSSNQPQHF,TGTGCCAGCAGTCCCAGACGGGCAGATTCGAGCAATCAGCCCCAGCATTTT
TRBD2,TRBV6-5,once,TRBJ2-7,CASSLAGAPSYEQYF,TGTGCCAGCAGTTTAGCGGGAGCTCCCTCCTACGAGCAGTACTTC
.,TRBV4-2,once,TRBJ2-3,CASSPGTQSTDTQYF,TGTGCCAGCAGCCCCGGGACTCAGAGCACAGATACGCAGTATTTT
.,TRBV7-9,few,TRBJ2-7,CASSLIGPEDEQYF,TGTGCCAGCAGCCTAATTGGGCCAGAAGACGAGCAGTACTTC
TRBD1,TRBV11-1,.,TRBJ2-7,CASSWEGQGPYEQYF,TGTGCCAGCAGCTGGGAGGGACAGGGTCCCTACGAGCAGTACTTC
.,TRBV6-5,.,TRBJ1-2,CAARGGPNGYTF,TGTGCCGCCAGGGGAGGTCCTAATGGCTACACCTTC
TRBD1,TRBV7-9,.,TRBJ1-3,CASSNRGFAGNTIYF,TGTGCCAGCAGCAACAGGGGTTTTGCTGGAAACACCATATATTTT
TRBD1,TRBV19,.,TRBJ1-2,CASRPTGVTLRIYGYTF,TGTGCCAGTAGACCCACAGGGGTTACACTCCGGATCTATGGCTACACCTTC
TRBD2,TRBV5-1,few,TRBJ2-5,CASSLALSLAGVETQYF,TGCGCCAGCAGCTTGGCCTTATCACTAGCGGGAGTTGAGACCCAGTACTTC
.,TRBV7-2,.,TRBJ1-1,CASSPRSNTEAFF,TGTGCCAGCAGCCCCCGGTCGAACACTGAAGCTTTCTTT
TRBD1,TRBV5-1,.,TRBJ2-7,CASSLPGQVPYEQYF,TGCGCCAGCAGCCTCCCGGGACAGGTCCCCTACGAGCAGTACTTC